The rows below give T cell receptor beta chains drawn from one sample of a study of cytomegalovirus exposure and HLA in healthy donors. The protocol was immunoSEQ multiplex PCR, while the TCRdb copy is restricted to in-frame clones and leaves out a portion. The table records approximately 52,000 clones, roughly 77% of them present only once. Material: PBMCs. The source of these receptors is a female donor in good health and CMV-seronegative. CDR3s include the opening cysteine and the closing phenylalanine or tryptophan. The order of the fields is V gene, clone size, J gene, D gene, CDR3 protein, CDR3 DNA. D genes are given only for firm matches. Expanded clones are given a class, and other clones once, few, many or no size at all.

v_call: TRBV10-3; clone_size: NA; j_call: TRBJ2-7; d_call: NA; cdr3_aa: CAISPGMLSYEQYF; cdr3_nt: TGTGCCATCAGTCCCGGGATGCTTTCCTACGAGCAGTACTTC
v_call: TRBV30; clone_size: NA; j_call: TRBJ1-1; d_call: NA; cdr3_aa: CAWSPRTENTEAFF; cdr3_nt: TGTGCCTGGAGCCCCCGGACAGAGAACACTGAAGCTTTCTTT
v_call: TRBV30; clone_size: NA; j_call: TRBJ1-1; d_call: NA; cdr3_aa: CAWSDIPDTEAFF; cdr3_nt: TGTGCCTGGAGTGACATACCCGACACTGAAGCTTTCTTT
v_call: TRBV5-1; clone_size: NA; j_call: TRBJ1-6; d_call: TRBD1; cdr3_aa: CASSQTGALQNSPLHF; cdr3_nt: TGCGCCAGCAGCCAGACAGGGGCCCTCCAAAATTCACCCCTCCACTTT
v_call: TRBV28; clone_size: NA; j_call: TRBJ1-5; d_call: TRBD1; cdr3_aa: CASSFFWTGVQPQHF; cdr3_nt: TGTGCCAGCAGTTTTTTTTGGACAGGGGTTCAGCCCCAGCATTTT
v_call: TRBV30; clone_size: NA; j_call: TRBJ2-3; d_call: NA; cdr3_aa: CAWSVGGDADTQYF; cdr3_nt: TGTGCCTGGAGTGTGGGCGGGGACGCCGATACGCAGTATTTT
v_call: TRBV19; clone_size: NA; j_call: TRBJ2-1; d_call: TRBD1; cdr3_aa: CASSPHRTGEGGEQFF; cdr3_nt: TGTGCCAGTAGCCCCCATAGGACAGGGGAGGGTGGTGAGCAGTTCTTC
v_call: TRBV11-2; clone_size: NA; j_call: TRBJ2-7; d_call: TRBD2; cdr3_aa: CASSFVLAGTYEQYF; cdr3_nt: TGTGCCAGCAGCTTTGTTTTAGCGGGGACCTACGAGCAGTACTTC
v_call: TRBV7-9; clone_size: NA; j_call: TRBJ2-3; d_call: NA; cdr3_aa: CASSPSGSSTDTQYF; cdr3_nt: TGTGCCAGCAGCCCAAGCGGATCTAGCACAGATACGCAGTATTTT
v_call: TRBV13; clone_size: once; j_call: TRBJ2-1; d_call: NA; cdr3_aa: CASSSSGYNEQFF; cdr3_nt: TGTGCCAGCAGCTCAAGCGGGTACAATGAGCAGTTCTTC
v_call: TRBV9; clone_size: NA; j_call: TRBJ2-1; d_call: NA; cdr3_aa: CASSPVSYYNEQFF; cdr3_nt: TGTGCCAGCAGCCCCGTAAGCTACTACAATGAGCAGTTCTTC
v_call: TRBV7-9; clone_size: NA; j_call: TRBJ2-2; d_call: TRBD1; cdr3_aa: CASSYPDRAKLFF; cdr3_nt: TGTGCCAGCAGCTACCCGGACAGGGCGAAGCTGTTTTTT
v_call: TRBV9; clone_size: few; j_call: TRBJ2-3; d_call: NA; cdr3_aa: CASSVEGGVFTDTQYF; cdr3_nt: TGTGCCAGCAGCGTAGAGGGCGGGGTATTCACAGATACGCAGTATTTT
v_call: TRBV7-3; clone_size: NA; j_call: TRBJ2-7; d_call: NA; cdr3_aa: CASSPNLNRRRPHYEQYF; cdr3_nt: TGTGCCAGCAGCCCGAATCTGAACAGGCGTAGACCGCACTACGAGCAGTACTTC
v_call: TRBV10-1; clone_size: once; j_call: TRBJ1-5; d_call: NA; cdr3_aa: CASGAGDSNQPQHF; cdr3_nt: TGCGCCAGCGGGGCGGGGGATAGCAATCAGCCCCAGCATTTT
v_call: TRBV5-4; clone_size: NA; j_call: TRBJ2-1; d_call: TRBD2; cdr3_aa: CASSLGGLADPVYEQFF; cdr3_nt: TGTGCCAGCAGCTTGGGGGGACTAGCGGACCCAGTCTATGAGCAGTTCTTC
v_call: TRBV19; clone_size: NA; j_call: TRBJ2-3; d_call: NA; cdr3_aa: CASSKTASSTDTQYF; cdr3_nt: TGTGCCAGTAGCAAGACAGCCTCTAGCACAGATACGCAGTATTTT
v_call: TRBV27; clone_size: NA; j_call: TRBJ1-6; d_call: TRBD1; cdr3_aa: CASKPWGRGASPLHF; cdr3_nt: TGTGCCTCCAAGCCCTGGGGCAGGGGGGCCTCACCCCTCCACTTT
v_call: TRBV15; clone_size: NA; j_call: TRBJ1-4; d_call: NA; cdr3_aa: CATSRDLTDEKLFF; cdr3_nt: TGTGCCACCAGCAGAGATCTGACAGATGAAAAACTGTTTTTT
v_call: TRBV2; clone_size: NA; j_call: TRBJ2-7; d_call: NA; cdr3_aa: CASQDSTTYEQYF; cdr3_nt: TGTGCCAGTCAGGACAGCACAACCTACGAGCAGTACTTC
v_call: TRBV27; clone_size: once; j_call: TRBJ2-3; d_call: TRBD2; cdr3_aa: CASTTLLGLAGSTDTQYF; cdr3_nt: TGTGCCAGCACCACCCTTTTGGGACTAGCGGGTAGCACAGATACGCAGTATTTT
v_call: TRBV7-9; clone_size: NA; j_call: TRBJ2-3; d_call: NA; cdr3_aa: CASSFGEVLGYF; cdr3_nt: TGTGCCAGCAGCTTTGGGGAGGTGTTAGGGTATTTT
v_call: TRBV5-4; clone_size: NA; j_call: TRBJ2-7; d_call: TRBD1; cdr3_aa: CASSPERGQGTYEQYF; cdr3_nt: TGTGCCAGCAGCCCCGAGAGGGGACAGGGGACCTACGAGCAGTACTTC
v_call: TRBV7-9; clone_size: few; j_call: TRBJ1-6; d_call: NA; cdr3_aa: CASSLGGDNSPLHF; cdr3_nt: TGTGCCAGCAGTCTCGGGGGGGATAATTCACCCCTCCACTTT
v_call: TRBV9; clone_size: NA; j_call: TRBJ2-3; d_call: TRBD2; cdr3_aa: CASSAAGTSRRPTDTQYF; cdr3_nt: TGTGCCAGCAGCGCCGCCGGGACTAGCCGACGCCCCACAGATACGCAGTATTTT
v_call: TRBV19; clone_size: NA; j_call: TRBJ2-5; d_call: TRBD1; cdr3_aa: CASSMDRASQYF; cdr3_nt: TGTGCCAGTAGTATGGACAGGGCGTCCCAGTACTTC
v_call: TRBV4-3; clone_size: NA; j_call: TRBJ2-1; d_call: TRBD2; cdr3_aa: CASPPREGWDEQFF; cdr3_nt: TGCGCCAGCCCCCCGAGGGAGGGGTGGGATGAGCAGTTCTTC
v_call: TRBV11-1; clone_size: NA; j_call: TRBJ1-4; d_call: NA; cdr3_aa: CASSSRQFREKLFF; cdr3_nt: TGTGCCAGCAGCTCTAGGCAATTTCGAGAAAAACTGTTTTTT
v_call: TRBV7-3; clone_size: few; j_call: TRBJ2-5; d_call: NA; cdr3_aa: CASSPLGQQETQYF; cdr3_nt: TGTGCCAGCAGCCCCCTCGGACAGCAAGAGACCCAGTACTTC
v_call: TRBV28; clone_size: NA; j_call: TRBJ2-5; d_call: NA; cdr3_aa: CASSFGTGGDLQETQYF; cdr3_nt: TGTGCCAGCAGTTTCGGGACGGGGGGCGACCTCCAGGAGACCCAGTACTTC
v_call: TRBV15; clone_size: NA; j_call: TRBJ2-7; d_call: NA; cdr3_aa: CATSRDYVSIDEQYF; cdr3_nt: TGTGCCACCAGCAGAGATTATGTCTCCATAGACGAGCAGTACTTC